This T cell receptor beta chain originates from a study of blood T cell repertoires in COVID-19. The CDR3 consists of 13 residues. Trimming stripped 11 bases from V and 3 bases from J, with 13 bases between. CDR1 and CDR2 from the germline V gene are ENHRY and SYGVKD. Measured with immunoSEQ multiplex PCR; TCRdb has only the in-frame clones, and not every one. Of roughly 130,000 clones in the sample, about 86% were seen once. The rearrangement joins TRBV10-3 to TRBJ2-2; possible D gene TRBD1, 5 bases. Sequences were obtained from peripheral blood. The TCR originated in a woman between 50 and 59 years old with acute or convalescent COVID-19. The CDR3 spells CAAYPRDTGELFF. For the CDR3, the DNA is TGTGCCGCCTACCCCAGGGACACCGGGGAGCTGTTTTTT.